The TCR beta chain described here comes from a study of T cell repertoires and HLA-DP antigens listed by TCRdb under 2018. Context from the whole study: Using HeLa cells transduced to present allogeneic HLA-DP, the study set up an in vitro model of CD4+ T cell alloreactivity. The two alloantigens modelled structurally similar versus dissimilar alloantigens, differing from self at one and nine to ten peptide-binding groove amino acids, respectively. An average DNA input of about 220 ng was used for sorted CD137+CD4+ samples, compared with around 1.2 ug for pre-culture CD4+ samples. The three donors were two male and one female, with ages ranging from the 18-to-29 to the 60-to-69 age band. Paper-wide results and their limitations: Clones undetected before culture had an average cumulative frequency of approximately 37% against one allele and 50.6% against the other. Naive and memory CD4+ repertoires were not analysed separately. Sorted CD137+ cells showed similar clonality against both alloantigens (approximately 0.4), much higher than the clonality of pre-culture samples (around 0.038). The study was limited by having only three donors, by relying on a non-physiological HeLa antigen-presenting system, and by using total CD4+ responder cells.

TCRB CDR3 regions were amplified with the immunoSEQ multiplex PCR using forward primers for 54 TRBV segments and reverse primers for 13 TRBJ segments. Pre-culture CD4+ samples were sequenced at deep resolution, targeting 210,000 or so T cell genomes. Sequencing of amplicons was performed on an Illumina HiSeq System, and 87 bp reads covering the CDR3 were generated. In the source study's methods: PCR and sequencing errors in the reads were corrected, and CDR3 regions were defined by aligning to IMGT reference sequences. Template and unique rearrangement counts were estimated using synthetic template pools. Clonality was computed as 1 minus Pielou's evenness. Richness was estimated with the Daley-Smith estimator. Morisita's index served as the measure of repertoire overlap. Clones present in cultured samples but not detected in the pre-culture repertoire of the same donor were defined as low-abundance clones. Sourced from immuneACCESS, this table was stored by TCRdb with only in-frame sequences that have V and J called. A share of the clones is absent; for the studies checked, an unresolved V gene accounts for under half, and the remainder has no known explanation. V and J calls plus clone size are reproduced from that table; the DNA served to infer D and trimming. The sample has about 89,000 clones on record, approximately 89% of them singletons. Jointly, the top ten make up about 1.8% of the sample.

The CDR1 and CDR2 encoded by the germline V gene are SGHTA and FQGNSA. V is reduced by 5 bases and J by 0 bases, leaving a spacing of 8 bases between them. Inclusive of the bounding cysteine and phenylalanine, the CDR3 is 15 residues long. The CDR3 DNA has 45 bases and is translated from base 1. Untouched CD4+ T cells were isolated from Ficoll-separated PBMC by magnetic bead negative selection, reaching an average purity of roughly 98%. Untouched CD4+ T cells were isolated with magnetic beads from Ficoll-separated PBMC, and a purity of approximately 98% was reached with negligible CD8+ contamination. Peripheral blood mononuclear cells came from the buffy coats of a few healthy blood donors, who served as the study's donors. Each of the three donors was CMV seronegative. The DNeasy Blood & Tissue Kit was used to extract genomic DNA. TCRB sequencing was performed on genomic DNA from sorted CD137+CD4+ cells and pre-culture CD4+ baseline samples from each subject.

About this clone itself: What antigen it recognizes has not been identified. Per-nucleotide qualities are absent, and no much larger clonotype sits a single base away.

The sample was CD4+ T cells from PBMCs. The chain couples TRBV7-2 to TRBJ2-6, with the D gene uncertain. The clonotype was recovered from a man aged 45-65 years in good health and CMV-seronegative. The CDR3 protein: CASSRTNSGANVLTF. The DNA is as follows: TGTGCCAGCAGCCGAACGAACTCTGGGGCCAACGTCCTGACTTTC. Extended through the reference TRBV7-2 and TRBJ2-6 proteins, this CDR3 yields the full variable domain: GAGVSQSPSNKVTEKGKDVELRCDPISGHTALYWYRQSLGQGLEFLIYFQGNSAPDKSGLPSDRFSAERTGGSVSTLTIQRTQQEDSAVYLCASSRTNSGANVLTFGAGSRLTVL.